This TCR beta chain is from a study of blood T cells in healthy people across ages. Isolation yielded PBMCs, at least 7 million per sample, in every case. General study results and limits: Greater diversity and more naive CD4+ cells were seen in long-lived donors than in aged donors.

The second PCR ran roughly 6 to 11 cycles with a sample-barcoded 5' primer and J-beta primers. Every sample gave at least 2.5 million paired-end reads containing CDR3. TCRdb independently ran MiXCR on the 5' RACE reads; one entry per CDR3 protein. The table has about 640,000 distinct CDR3 sequences, 45% to 65% seen once. The junction had 8 bases not matched to a gene; V was cut back by 6 bases and J by 0 bases. Germline-derived CDR1 and CDR2 are MNHNY and SVGAGI (reference sequence). The CDR3 spans 17 residues. A word on this clonotype: Its antigen is not identified.

What was sequenced was blood. This chain joins TRBV6-6 and TRBJ2-5; 12 bases match TRBD2. This clonotype was sampled from a man aged 55 to 70 in good health. The CDR3 protein is CASRRLAGVNNQETQYF. The CDR3 DNA follows: TGTGCCAGCAGACGACTAGCGGGGGTAAATAACCAAGAGACCCAGTACTTC.